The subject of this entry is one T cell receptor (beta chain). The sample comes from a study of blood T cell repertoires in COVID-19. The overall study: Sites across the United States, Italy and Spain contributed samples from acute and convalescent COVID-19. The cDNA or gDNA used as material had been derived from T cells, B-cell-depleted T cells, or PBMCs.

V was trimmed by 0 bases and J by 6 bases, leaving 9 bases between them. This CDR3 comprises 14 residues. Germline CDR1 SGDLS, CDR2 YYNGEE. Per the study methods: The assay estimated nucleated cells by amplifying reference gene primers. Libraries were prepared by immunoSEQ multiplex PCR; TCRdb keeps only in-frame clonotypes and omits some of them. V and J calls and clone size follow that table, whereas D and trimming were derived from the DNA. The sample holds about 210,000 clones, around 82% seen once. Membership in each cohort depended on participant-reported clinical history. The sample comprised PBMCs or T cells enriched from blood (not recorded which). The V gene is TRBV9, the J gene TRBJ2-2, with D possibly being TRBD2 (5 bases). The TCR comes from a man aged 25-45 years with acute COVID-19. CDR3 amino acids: CASSVAAEAGELFF. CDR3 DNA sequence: TGTGCCAGCAGCGTAGCAGCGGAGGCCGGGGAGCTGTTTTTT.